This T cell receptor beta chain was recovered during a study of OX40 agonist ivuxolimab in advanced cancers. About the research overall: Ivuxolimab, an agonistic anti-OX40 (CD134) antibody, was given to patients.

Profiling relied on immunoSEQ multiplex PCR, and the TCRdb table lists in-frame clones only, not all of them. Of roughly 67,000 clones in the sample, 80% to 90% were seen once. The CDR3 runs to 16 residues. V lost 4 bases to trimming and J lost 2 bases, with 15 bases between them. From germline, CDR1 is LGHNA and CDR2 YNFKEQ. The origin of this receptor is an adult with an advanced solid tumor such as melanoma, head and neck, liver or kidney cancer. This chain links TRBV4-2 with TRBJ1-3; perhaps TRBD1 as D (5 bases). The source was CD4+ or CD8+ T cells sorted from blood, collected in a trial of the OX40 agonist ivuxolimab. DNA for the CDR3: TGTGCCAGCAGCCCGCTCGTAGGGACCGCTGGAAACACCATATATTTT. Translation gives CASSPLVGTAGNTIYF.